A single T cell receptor (beta chain) is shown here with its context. Its specificity is unknown. This record comes from a study of cytomegalovirus exposure and HLA in healthy donors. Study-level findings and limits: It was reported that TCR beta sequences correctly inferred the HLA-A and HLA-B alleles for most subjects. In the analysis, some V segments, TRBV6-2 and TRBV6-3 included, were excluded as indistinguishable. Accounts indicate the classifier identified cytomegalovirus status with strong specificity and sensitivity.

Germline-derived CDR1 and CDR2 are MDHEN and SYDVKM. V was cut by 5 bases and J by 7 bases, with 14 bases left in between. The CDR3 totals 13 residues. The PCR was carried out with 60 Vbeta primers and 13 Jbeta primers. Here immunoSEQ multiplex PCR was the method, and the copy in TCRdb shows in-frame clones only, minus some. The profile shows about 67,000 clones, 68% of them singletons. The clonotype was recovered from a woman in her 30s in good health and CMV-seronegative. Sequenced material: PBMCs. The chain uses TRBV28 and TRBJ1-2, with unresolved D. CDR3 DNA: TGTGCCAGCAGTCCGACGAGACATCCTGGCTACACCTTC. Its translation: CASSPTRHPGYTF.